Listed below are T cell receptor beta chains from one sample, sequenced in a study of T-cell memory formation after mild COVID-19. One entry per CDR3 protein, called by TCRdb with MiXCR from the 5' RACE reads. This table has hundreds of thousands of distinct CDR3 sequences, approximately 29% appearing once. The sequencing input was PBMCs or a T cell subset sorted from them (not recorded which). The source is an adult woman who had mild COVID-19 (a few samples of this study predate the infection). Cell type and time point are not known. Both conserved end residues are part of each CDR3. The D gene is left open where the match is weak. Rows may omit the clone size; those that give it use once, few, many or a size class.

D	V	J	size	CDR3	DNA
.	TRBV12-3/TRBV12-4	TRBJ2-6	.	CASSRRASGANVLTF	TGTGCCAGCAGTCGCAGGGCCTCTGGGGCCAACGTCCTGACTTTC
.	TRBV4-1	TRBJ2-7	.	CASSQAAVSYEQYF	TGCGCCAGCAGCCAAGCAGCCGTCTCCTACGAGCAGTACTTC
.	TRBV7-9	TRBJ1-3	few	CASSSKLGNTIYF	TGTGCCAGCAGCTCCAAATTGGGAAACACCATATATTTT
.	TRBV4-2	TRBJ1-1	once	CASSRDRGAFEAFF	TGTGCCAGCAGCCGAGATAGGGGGGCGTTTGAAGCTTTCTTT
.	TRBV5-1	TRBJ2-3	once	CASSLLGATDTQYF	TGCGCCAGCAGCTTGTTAGGAGCGACAGATACGCAGTATTTT
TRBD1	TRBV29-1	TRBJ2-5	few	CSVSPRGPETQYF	TGCAGCGTCAGCCCTAGGGGGCCCGAGACCCAGTACTTC
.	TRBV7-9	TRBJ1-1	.	CASSSHVREGFF	TGTGCCAGCAGCTCCCATGTGCGCGAGGGTTTCTTT
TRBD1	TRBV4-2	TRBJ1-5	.	CASSRGTGNNQPQHF	TGTGCCAGCAGCCGAGGGACAGGGAACAATCAGCCCCAGCATTTT
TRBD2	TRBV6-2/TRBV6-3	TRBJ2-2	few	CASRKGTSGTNTGELFF	TGTGCCAGCAGAAAAGGGACTAGCGGGACGAACACCGGGGAGCTGTTTTTT
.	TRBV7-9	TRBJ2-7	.	CASMGQGPSEQYF	TGTGCCAGCATGGGGCAGGGTCCCAGCGAGCAGTACTTC
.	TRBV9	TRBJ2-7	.	CASSVGATNAYEQYF	TGTGCCAGCAGCGTAGGGGCAACTAACGCCTACGAGCAGTACTTC
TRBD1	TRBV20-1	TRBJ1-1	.	CSARVWDRGLNTEAFF	TGCAGTGCTAGAGTTTGGGACAGGGGGCTGAACACTGAAGCTTTCTTT
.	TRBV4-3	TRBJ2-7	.	CASSQESATYEQYF	TGCGCCAGCAGCCAAGAATCAGCCACCTACGAGCAGTACTTC
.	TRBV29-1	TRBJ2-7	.	CSVARGGPNEQYF	TGCAGCGTTGCCAGGGGAGGGCCGAACGAGCAGTACTTC
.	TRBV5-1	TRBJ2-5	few	CASSQDRKETQYF	TGCGCCAGCAGCCAAGACAGGAAAGAGACCCAGTACTTC
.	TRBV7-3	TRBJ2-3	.	CASSLIPRTNPSDTQYF	TGTGCCAGCAGCTTAATCCCCCGGACCAACCCGTCAGATACGCAGTATTTT
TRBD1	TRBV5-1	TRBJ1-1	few	CASSSGTGMNTEAFF	TGCGCCAGCAGCTCCGGGACAGGCATGAACACTGAAGCTTTCTTT
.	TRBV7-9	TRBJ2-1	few	CASSFADNEQFF	TGTGCCAGCAGCTTCGCAGACAATGAGCAGTTCTTC
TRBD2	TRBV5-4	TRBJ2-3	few	CASSLGLAGVPDTQYF	TGTGCCAGCAGCTTGGGACTAGCGGGAGTCCCAGATACGCAGTATTTT
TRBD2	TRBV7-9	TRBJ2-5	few	CASSLVASGYQETQYF	TGTGCCAGCAGCTTAGTGGCTAGCGGATACCAAGAGACCCAGTACTTC
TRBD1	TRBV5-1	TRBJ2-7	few	CASSPRDSHYEQYF	TGCGCCAGCAGCCCCCGGGACAGCCACTACGAGCAGTACTTC
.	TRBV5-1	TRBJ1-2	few	CASSLVGETDISNYGYTF	TGCGCCAGCAGCTTGGTGGGTGAAACCGACATTTCTAACTATGGCTACACCTTC
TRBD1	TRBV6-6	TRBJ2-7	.	CATGGWDRYEQYF	TGTGCCACCGGGGGATGGGACAGGTACGAGCAGTACTTC
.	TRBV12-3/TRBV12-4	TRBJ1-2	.	CASSLTRDHYGYTF	TGTGCCAGCAGTTTAACGCGGGATCACTATGGCTACACCTTC
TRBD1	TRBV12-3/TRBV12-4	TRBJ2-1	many	CASSLAGQGGEQFF	TGTGCCAGCAGTTTGGCGGGACAGGGAGGTGAGCAGTTCTTC
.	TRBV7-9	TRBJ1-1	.	CASKIPQGNTEAFF	TGTGCCAGCAAAATTCCGCAGGGGAACACTGAAGCTTTCTTT
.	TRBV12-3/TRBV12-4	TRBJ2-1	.	CASSHGDPGQFF	TGTGCCAGCAGTCACGGGGATCCGGGGCAGTTCTTC
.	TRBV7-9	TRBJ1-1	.	CASSPPRGRANTEAFF	TGTGCCAGCAGCCCCCCCCGGGGCAGGGCGAACACTGAAGCTTTCTTT
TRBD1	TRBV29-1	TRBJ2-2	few	CSVEEGQGIGELFF	TGCAGCGTTGAAGAGGGACAGGGGATCGGGGAGCTGTTTTTT
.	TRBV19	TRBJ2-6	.	CASSIGVHSGANVLTF	TGTGCCAGTAGTATAGGGGTTCACTCTGGGGCCAACGTCCTGACTTTC
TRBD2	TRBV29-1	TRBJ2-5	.	CSVHRSSAGGLETQYF	TGCAGCGTTCATAGAAGCTCTGCGGGAGGGCTGGAGACCCAGTACTTC
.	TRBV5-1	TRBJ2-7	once	CASSLDLGAGEQYF	TGCGCCAGCAGCTTGGATCTGGGCGCGGGGGAGCAGTACTTC
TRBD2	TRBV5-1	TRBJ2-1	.	CASSLGREYEQFF	TGCGCCAGCAGCTTGGGGCGGGAGTATGAGCAGTTCTTC
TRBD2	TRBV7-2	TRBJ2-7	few	CASSFTSGSSYEQYF	TGTGCCAGCAGCTTTACTAGCGGGAGCTCCTACGAGCAGTACTTC
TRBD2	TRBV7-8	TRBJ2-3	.	CASSSRLAGDLTDTQYF	TGTGCCAGCAGCTCCCGACTAGCGGGAGACCTAACAGATACGCAGTATTTT